Included here is one TCR beta chain sequence, with context. The data belong to a study of blood T cell repertoires in COVID-19. About the research overall: Whether acute or convalescent, the COVID-19 samples came from the United States, Italy and Spain.

In the original workflow: Reference gene primer amplification in the assay estimated nucleated cell counts. The table came from immunoSEQ multiplex PCR; TCRdb's copy has only in-frame clones and leaves some out. V and J calls plus clone size are reproduced from that table; the DNA served to infer D and trimming. The sample consists of approximately 50,000 clones, 80% to 95% of them appearing once. The germline gives CDR1 KGHSH, CDR2 LQKENI. V was trimmed by 4 bases and J by 7 bases, leaving 11 bases between them. The CDR3 sequence is 14 residues long. The origin of this receptor is a man between 50 and 59 years old with active COVID-19. The chain is built from TRBV18 and TRBJ1-6; D is perhaps TRBD1 (5 bases). Sequences were obtained from peripheral blood. CDR3 sequence reads: CASSLKNRNSPLHF. The CDR3 DNA is TGTGCCAGCTCACTCAAAAACAGGAATTCACCCCTCCACTTT.